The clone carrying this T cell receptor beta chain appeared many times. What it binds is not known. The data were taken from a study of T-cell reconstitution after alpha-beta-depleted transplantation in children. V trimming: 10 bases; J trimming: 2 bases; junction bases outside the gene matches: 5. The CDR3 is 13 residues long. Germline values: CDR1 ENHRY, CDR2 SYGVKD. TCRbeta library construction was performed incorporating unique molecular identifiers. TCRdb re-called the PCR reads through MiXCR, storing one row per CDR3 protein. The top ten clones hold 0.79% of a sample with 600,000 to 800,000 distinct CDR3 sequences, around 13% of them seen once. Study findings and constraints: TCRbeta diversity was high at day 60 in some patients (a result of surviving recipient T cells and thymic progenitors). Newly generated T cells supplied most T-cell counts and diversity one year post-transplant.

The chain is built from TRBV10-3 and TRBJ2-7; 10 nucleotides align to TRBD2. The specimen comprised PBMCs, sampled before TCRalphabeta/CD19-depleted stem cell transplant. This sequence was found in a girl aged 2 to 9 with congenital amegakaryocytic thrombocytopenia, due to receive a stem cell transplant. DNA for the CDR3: TGTGCCACAACTAGCGGGACTCCCTACGAGCAGTACTTC. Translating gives CATTSGTPYEQYF.